This T cell receptor beta chain was obtained from a study of T cell responses to AZD1222 COVID-19 vaccine. A single count supports this clone. Only in-frame clones appear in the TCRdb table, and some are missing; sequencing was by immunoSEQ multiplex PCR. The data contain about 140,000 clones, 80% to 95% of them singletons. Germline V gene sequence: CDR1 MDHEN, CDR2 SYDVKM. J lost 5 bases, V lost 4 bases, and 3 bases had no gene match. The CDR3 length is 13 residues. Sequenced here: peripheral blood, sampled 28 days after the second AZD1222 dose. V gene TRBV28 combines with J gene TRBJ1-2; 8 nucleotides line up with TRBD1. This receptor was taken from an adult who received the AZD1222 COVID-19 vaccine. For the CDR3, the DNA is TGTGCCAGCAGTTCGCAGGGGGCGTATGGCTACACCTTC. Amino acids: CASSSQGAYGYTF.